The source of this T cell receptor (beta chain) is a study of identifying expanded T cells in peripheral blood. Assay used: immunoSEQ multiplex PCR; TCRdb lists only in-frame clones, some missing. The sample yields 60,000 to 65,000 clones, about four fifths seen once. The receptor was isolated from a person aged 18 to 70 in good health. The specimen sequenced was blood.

The CDR3 bases are TGTGCCAGCAGCTTAGCGCCAGCGGGGATGCGGGAGACCCAGTACTTC. As protein: CASSLAPAGMRETQYF. The chain uses TRBV7-2 and TRBJ2-5, with 7 bases aligning to TRBD2. Germline V CDR1 and CDR2: SGHTA, FQGNSA. The CDR3 is 16 amino acids. The V and J ends lost 0 bases and 5 bases, in that order; junction bases with no gene match: 9.